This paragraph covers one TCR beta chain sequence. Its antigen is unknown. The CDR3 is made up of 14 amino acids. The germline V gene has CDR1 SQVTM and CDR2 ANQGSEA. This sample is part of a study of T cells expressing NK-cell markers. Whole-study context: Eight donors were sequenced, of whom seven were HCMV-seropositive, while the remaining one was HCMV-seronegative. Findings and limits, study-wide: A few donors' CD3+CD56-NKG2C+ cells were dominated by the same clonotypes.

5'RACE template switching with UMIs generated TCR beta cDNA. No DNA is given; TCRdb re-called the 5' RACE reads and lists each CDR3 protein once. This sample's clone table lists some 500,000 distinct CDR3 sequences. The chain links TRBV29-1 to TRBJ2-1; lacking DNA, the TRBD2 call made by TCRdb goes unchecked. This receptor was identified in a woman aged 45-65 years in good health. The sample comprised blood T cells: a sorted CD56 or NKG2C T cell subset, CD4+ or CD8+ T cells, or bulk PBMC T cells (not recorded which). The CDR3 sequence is CSLSLRDWNNEQFF.